Here is one T cell receptor beta chain with its context. The data were taken from a study of T cells after yellow fever vaccination. TCRdb reprocessed the 5' RACE reads with MiXCR, giving one entry per CDR3 protein. In the table there are hundreds of thousands of distinct CDR3 sequences, over 9% of which are singletons. The ends lost 1 base at V and 7 bases at J; junction bases unmatched: 13. CDR3 length: 16 residues. Germline V lookup: CDR1 SGHVS, CDR2 FQNEAQ. The genes are TRBV7-8 and TRBJ2-7, with 7 bases that match TRBD2. The source of this sequence is a man between 25 and 39 years old who received the YFV17D yellow fever vaccine. The specimen comprised PBMCs, sampled on the day of the yellow fever booster vaccination. CDR3 nucleotide sequence: TGTGCCAGCAGCTTAGGGGTAGCGGGTACCCTGGGGGAGCAGTACTTC. Protein product: CASSLGVAGTLGEQYF.